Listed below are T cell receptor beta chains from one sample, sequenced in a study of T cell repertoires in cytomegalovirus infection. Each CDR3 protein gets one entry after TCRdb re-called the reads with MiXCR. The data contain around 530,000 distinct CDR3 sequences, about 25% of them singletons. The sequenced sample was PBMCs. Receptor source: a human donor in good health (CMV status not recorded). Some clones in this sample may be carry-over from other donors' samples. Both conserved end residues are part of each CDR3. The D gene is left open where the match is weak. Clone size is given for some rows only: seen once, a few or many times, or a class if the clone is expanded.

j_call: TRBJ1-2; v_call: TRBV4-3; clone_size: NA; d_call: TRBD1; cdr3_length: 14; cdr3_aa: CASSQEDRGSGYTF; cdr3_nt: TGCGCCAGCAGCCAAGAGGACAGGGGGTCTGGCTACACCTTC
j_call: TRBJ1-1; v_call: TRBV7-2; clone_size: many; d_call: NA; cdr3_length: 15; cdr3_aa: CASSKTAVMNTEAFF; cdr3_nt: TGTGCCAGCAGCAAAACTGCAGTCATGAACACTGAAGCTTTCTTT
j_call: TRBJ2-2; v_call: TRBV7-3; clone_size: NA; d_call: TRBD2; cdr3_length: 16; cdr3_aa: CASSPVAGGPSGELFF; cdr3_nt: TGTGCCAGCAGCCCAGTAGCGGGAGGGCCCTCCGGGGAGCTGTTTTTT
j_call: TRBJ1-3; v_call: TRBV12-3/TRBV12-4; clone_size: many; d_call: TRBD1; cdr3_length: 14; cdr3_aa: CASSRTGDGNTIYF; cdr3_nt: TGTGCCAGCAGTCGGACAGGGGACGGAAACACCATATATTTT
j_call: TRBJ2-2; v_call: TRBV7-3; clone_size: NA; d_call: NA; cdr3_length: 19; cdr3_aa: CASSLKGTVPFANTGELFF; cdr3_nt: TGTGCCAGCAGCCTCAAAGGGACCGTACCGTTTGCGAACACCGGGGAGCTGTTTTTT
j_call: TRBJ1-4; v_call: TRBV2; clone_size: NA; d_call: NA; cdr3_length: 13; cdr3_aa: CASSRTENEKLFF; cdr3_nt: TGTGCCAGCAGTCGGACAGAAAATGAAAAACTGTTTTTT
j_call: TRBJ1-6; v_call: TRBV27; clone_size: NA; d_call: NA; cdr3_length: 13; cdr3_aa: CASRHTGYSPLHF; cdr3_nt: TGTGCCAGCAGGCATACAGGGTATTCACCCCTCCACTTT
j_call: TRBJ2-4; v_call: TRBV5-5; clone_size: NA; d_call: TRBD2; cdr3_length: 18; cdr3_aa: CASSLGLAGGLGKNIQYF; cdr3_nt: TGTGCCAGCAGCCTCGGACTAGCGGGAGGGCTTGGCAAAAACATTCAGTACTTC
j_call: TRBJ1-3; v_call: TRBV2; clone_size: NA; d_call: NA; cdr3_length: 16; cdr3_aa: CASSDRRASSGNTIYF; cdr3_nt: TGTGCCAGCAGTGATCGGCGGGCCAGCTCTGGAAACACCATATATTTT
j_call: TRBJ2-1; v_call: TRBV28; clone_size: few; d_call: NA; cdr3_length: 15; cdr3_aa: CASGSQAVSYNEQFF; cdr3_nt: TGTGCCAGCGGCTCCCAAGCGGTTTCCTACAATGAGCAGTTCTTC
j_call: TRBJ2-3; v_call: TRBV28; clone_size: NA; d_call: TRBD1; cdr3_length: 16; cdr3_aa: CASSSQGALGTDTQYF; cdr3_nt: TGTGCCAGCAGTTCCCAGGGGGCGCTCGGCACAGATACGCAGTATTTT
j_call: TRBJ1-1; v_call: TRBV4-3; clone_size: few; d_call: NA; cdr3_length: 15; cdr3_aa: CASSHATTGGTEAFF; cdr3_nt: TGCGCCAGCAGCCATGCGACGACAGGCGGCACTGAAGCTTTCTTT
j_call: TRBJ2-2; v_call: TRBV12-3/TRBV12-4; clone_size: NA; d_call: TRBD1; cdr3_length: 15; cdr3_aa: CASSLRDRVTGELFF; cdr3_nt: TGTGCCAGCAGTTTACGGGACAGGGTCACCGGGGAGCTGTTTTTT
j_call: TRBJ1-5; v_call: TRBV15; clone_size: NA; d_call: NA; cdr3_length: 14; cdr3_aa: CATSRGGSERPQHF; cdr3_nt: TGTGCCACCAGCAGAGGGGGGTCGGAGCGGCCCCAGCATTTT
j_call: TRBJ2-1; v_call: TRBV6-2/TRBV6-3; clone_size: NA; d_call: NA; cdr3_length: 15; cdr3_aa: CASSELGQFYNEQFF; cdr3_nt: TGTGCCAGCAGTGAGTTAGGACAGTTCTACAATGAGCAGTTCTTC
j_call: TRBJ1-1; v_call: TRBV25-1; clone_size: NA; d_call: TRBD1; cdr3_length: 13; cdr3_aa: CASSEWTGGGAFF; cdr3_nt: TGTGCCAGCAGTGAGTGGACAGGGGGTGGAGCTTTCTTT
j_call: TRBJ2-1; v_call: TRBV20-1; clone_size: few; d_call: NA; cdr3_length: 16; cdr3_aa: CSAREQDSYSYNEQFF; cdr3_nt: TGCAGTGCTAGAGAGCAAGACTCCTACTCCTACAATGAGCAGTTCTTC